This T cell receptor beta chain derives from a study of blood T cells in healthy people across ages. Isolation of PBMCs gave at least 6.5 million cells per sample. PCR was performed a second time for about 7 to 11 cycles using a sample-barcoded 5' primer and a J-beta primer mix. MiXCR, applied by TCRdb to the 5' RACE reads, yields one record per CDR3 protein. The sample has around 2 million distinct CDR3 sequences, roughly two fifths seen once; the top ten hold 20% to 25%. This CDR3 spans 14 amino acids. The germline CDR1 and CDR2 sequences are DFQATT and SNEGSKA (reference sequence). After removal of 4 bases from V and 5 bases from J, the junction contained 8 bases not matched to a gene.

Sequencing used blood. The sequence was obtained from a human donor in good health. This chain links TRBV20-1 with TRBJ1-5; 7 nucleotides line up with TRBD1. The CDR3 loop reads CSANAQGFDQPQHF. In DNA form, the CDR3 reads TGCAGTGCTAACGCACAGGGGTTTGATCAGCCCCAGCATTTT.